Below are 14 T cell receptor beta chains sequenced from a single sample in a study of shared T cell receptors in the human thymus. Data came from immunoSEQ multiplex PCR; TCRdb stores just in-frame clones and leaves some out. The data contain about 660,000 clones, over 75% of them singletons. This sample also belongs to another study, concerning human thymus T cells.

The specimen sequenced was thymocytes. These receptors were obtained from a boy under two years old with a congenital heart defect.

This clone turned up a few times. The rearrangement uses TRBV6-5 and TRBJ1-3, with 7 bases matching TRBD1. Germline CDR1 and CDR2: MNHEY and SVGAGI. The CDR3 has 15 residues. With 6 bases clipped from V and 0 bases from J, the junction kept 5 bases outside the gene matches. The CDR3 loop is CASRTGTSSGNTIYF. The CDR3 nucleotides read TGTGCCAGCAGGACAGGGACTTCCTCTGGAAACACCATATATTTT.

The chain combines TRBV5-4 with TRBJ2-1; 16 bases map to TRBD2. Germline-derived CDR1 and CDR2 are SGHNT and YYREEE (reference sequence). V trimming: 4 bases; J trimming: 2 bases; junction bases outside the gene matches: 9. The CDR3 has 19 residues. The CDR3 sequence is CASSPTGLAGGWAYNEQFF. For the CDR3, the DNA is TGTGCCAGCAGCCCCACGGGACTAGCGGGAGGGTGGGCCTACAATGAGCAGTTCTTC. The variable domain in full, completed from reference TRBV5-4 and TRBJ2-1, reads ETGVTQSPTHLIKTRGQQVTLRCSSQSGHNTVSWYQQALGQGPQFIFQYYREEENGRGNFPPRFSGLQFPNYSSELNVNALELDDSALYLCASSPTGLAGGWAYNEQFFGPGTRLTVL.

This clone occurred once. The genes are TRBV7-3 and TRBJ2-2; TRBD2 matches at 7 bases. V shed 4 bases, J shed 4 bases, and the junction held 3 bases outside the gene matches. From germline, CDR1 is SGHTA and CDR2 FQGTGA. The CDR3 totals 14 residues. In DNA, the CDR3 is TGTGCCAGCAGCTCTAGCGGTACCACCGGGGAGCTGTTTTTT. It translates to CASSSSGTTGELFF.

The rearrangement joins TRBV11-2 to TRBJ2-4; TRBD1 agrees at 7 bases. Germline values: CDR1 SGHAT, CDR2 FQNNGV. CDR3 length: 14 residues. V lost 1 base and J lost 6; bases outside the gene matches: 3. CDR3 in amino acids: CASSLAGGLNIQYF. In DNA form, the CDR3 reads TGTGCCAGCAGCTTAGCAGGGGGTTTAAACATTCAGTACTTC.

The chain is built from TRBV7-9 and TRBJ1-2; 7 bases agree with TRBD1. This CDR3 has 14 amino acids. CDR1 and CDR2 (germline): SEHNR, FQNEAQ (reference sequence). The V segment lost 5 bases and the J segment 7 bases; nucleotides outside the gene matches: 10. DNA for the CDR3: TGTGCCAGCAGCCCACAGGGGATTACGGGTGGCTACACCTTC. It codes for CASSPQGITGGYTF.

This rearrangement joins TRBV15 to TRBJ1-1, with TRBD1 as a possible D gene (6 bases). V was shortened by 0 bases and J by 5 bases, with 13 bases between the two germline ends. Per the germline V gene, CDR1 is LNHNV and CDR2 is YYDKDF (reference sequence). The CDR3 spans 15 residues. Written as DNA, the CDR3 is TGTGCCACCAGCAGAGATTTAAGGGGGAAGACTGAAGCTTTCTTT. Translation: CATSRDLRGKTEAFF.

V is TRBV4-3 and J is TRBJ2-1; D gene ambiguous. V lost 0 bases, J lost 6 bases, and 6 bases lay in between. Germline CDR1 LGHNA, CDR2 YSLEER. The CDR3 spans 13 residues. This CDR3 is CASSQDAANEQFF. The CDR3 DNA is TGCGCCAGCAGCCAAGATGCGGCCAATGAGCAGTTCTTC.

The rearrangement joins TRBV27 to TRBJ1-5; D possibly corresponds to TRBD1 (6 bases). This CDR3 is built from 15 residues. The V and J ends lost 6 bases and 0 bases respectively, with 12 bases between them. Germline V CDR1 and CDR2: MNHEY, SMNVEV (reference sequence). CDR3 loop: CASRSDRHSNQPQHF. CDR3 DNA sequence: TGTGCCAGCAGGTCGGACAGACATAGCAATCAGCCCCAGCATTTT.

The chain links TRBV7-9 to TRBJ2-3; 9 bases match TRBD2. The CDR3 covers 16 residues. The ends lost 8 bases at V and 4 bases at J; junction bases unmatched: 13. CDR1 is SEHNR and CDR2 is FQNEAQ in the germline V gene (reference sequence). The CDR3 region is CASWAGGPGVADTQYF. The CDR3 DNA reads as TGTGCCAGCTGGGCGGGAGGGCCGGGCGTCGCAGATACGCAGTATTTT.

The gene calls are TRBV10-2 and TRBJ2-5; 9 nucleotides match TRBD1. The ends lost 2 bases at V and 1 base at J; junction bases unmatched: 5. This CDR3 has 16 residues. Germline loops: CDR1 WSHSY, CDR2 SAAADI. Written as DNA, the CDR3 is TGCGCCAGCAGTGAGGGAGACAGGGGGGGCCAAGAGACCCAGTACTTC. Protein: CASSEGDRGGQETQYF.

This chain joins TRBV7-2 and TRBJ2-7; 12 bases are a match to TRBD2. Germline V gene data show CDR1 as SGHTA and CDR2 as FQGNSA. The J segment lost 3 bases and the V segment lost 5 bases, leaving 5 bases of the junction unmatched. This CDR3 has 15 amino acids. In DNA, the CDR3 is TGTGCCAGCAGCGACGGACTAGCGGGAAACTACGAGCAGTACTTC. This encodes CASSDGLAGNYEQYF.

The chain joins TRBV11-2 to TRBJ2-1, with 10 bases identical to TRBD1. The CDR3 sequence is 19 residues long. V shed 0 bases and J 3 bases; nucleotides not matched to a gene: 11. CDR1 is SGHAT and CDR2 is FQNNGV in the germline V gene. The CDR3 nucleotides are TGTGCCAGCAGCTTAGATCGGGGTGGCCGGACAGGGGGCTACAATGAGCAGTTCTTC. Translated: CASSLDRGGRTGGYNEQFF.

The V and J genes are TRBV10-1 and TRBJ2-7, with D unclear. Germline assignment: CDR1 WNHNN and CDR2 SYGVQD (reference sequence). The CDR3 is 14 residues long. V was pared by 8 bases and J by 3 bases, with 17 bases between. In DNA form, the CDR3 reads TGCGCCAGCTATCCCCCCAGAAAGTGCTACGAGCAGTACTTC. Amino acid sequence: CASYPPRKCYEQYF.

This sequence joins TRBV11-3 and TRBJ2-7; 7 bases fit TRBD1. Germline CDR1 is SGHNT and CDR2 is YENEEA. The CDR3 contains 13 residues. The junction had 5 bases not matched to a gene; V was cut back by 4 bases and J by 5 bases. The CDR3: CASSSQQGHEQYF. The CDR3 DNA reads TGTGCCAGCAGCTCCCAACAGGGGCACGAGCAGTACTTC. Together with reference TRBV11-3 and TRBJ2-7, the CDR3 gives the full variable domain: EAGVVQSPRYKIIEKKQPVAFWCNPISGHNTLYWYLQNLGQGPELLIRYENEEAVDDSQLPKDRFSAERLKGVDSTLKIQPAELGDSAVYLCASSSQQGHEQYFGPGTRLTVT.